This TCR beta chain was recorded in a study of a mutant IDH1 vaccine in newly diagnosed glioma. This clone appeared a single time. The protocol was immunoSEQ multiplex PCR, while the TCRdb copy is restricted to in-frame clones and leaves out a portion. Of tens of thousands of clones detected, around 80% appear once; the ten largest clones hold less than 2%. Time point here: baseline, week 1 (first vaccination visit). Treatment described: pre-vaccination baseline after standard-of-care therapy. Germline loops: CDR1 LGHNA, CDR2 YSLEER. V shed 0 bases, J shed 1 base, and the junction held 7 bases outside the gene matches. The CDR3 has 18 residues.

This chain joins TRBV4-3 and TRBJ2-2, with 8 bases matching TRBD2. The sample was PBMCs, taken from a glioma patient treated with radiotherapy, temozolomide or both. This clonotype was sampled from a woman aged 40-49 years with glioma. CDR3 protein: CASSQEGTGGLNTGELFF. The CDR3 nucleotides read TGCGCCAGCAGCCAAGAGGGAACGGGGGGGTTGAACACCGGGGAGCTGTTTTTT.